These 24 T cell receptor beta chains were sequenced from one sample in a study of naive and memory T cell subsets. Both TRBC1 and TRBC2 were covered by a beta constant-region primer of two equimolar oligonucleotides. TCRdb reprocessed the UMI-ligation and nested PCR reads via MiXCR and lists one record per CDR3 protein. The sample has approximately 82,000 distinct CDR3 sequences, roughly 7.3% seen once. Material: central memory CD4+ T cells from blood. The receptors here all came from a human donor in good health.

The table lists this clonotype with many counts. The CDR3, as DNA: TGTGCCAGCAGTGTACAGGGCTGGGACGACGAGCAGTACTTC. It yields the protein CASSVQGWDDEQYF. V gene TRBV5-6 combines with J gene TRBJ2-7; possibly TRBD1 for D (6 bases). The V end was cut by 5 bases, the J end by 5 bases, with 17 bases between. The CDR3 has 14 residues. Per germline, CDR1 SGHDT and CDR2 YYEEEE.

There are many counts of this clonotype. The rearrangement uses TRBV28 and TRBJ2-7; D unclear. The CDR3 contains 12 residues. Germline-derived CDR1 and CDR2 are MDHEN and SYDVKM. V was clipped by 5 bases and J by 6 bases, with 11 bases between them. The CDR3 reads CASSPRLREQYF. The CDR3 DNA reads TGTGCCAGCAGTCCCAGACTCCGCGAGCAGTACTTC.

J is TRBJ1-1 and V is TRBV12-3 or TRBV12-4, with TRBD1 matching 7 bases. CDR3 size: 14 residues. V trimming: 7 bases; J trimming: 5 bases; junction bases outside the gene matches: 10. As DNA, the CDR3 is TGTGCCAGCACCGTGGACAGGCGAGGGACTGAAGCTTTCTTT. Its translation is CASTVDRRGTEAFF.

V usage is TRBV18 and J usage is TRBJ2-1, with 10 positions matching TRBD2. V shed 6 bases, J shed 9 bases, and the junction held 11 bases outside the gene matches. Germline CDR1 reads KGHSH; CDR2 reads LQKENI. This CDR3 has 15 amino acids. CDR3 sequence reads: CASSRGPSGSGEQFF. The CDR3 DNA is TGTGCCAGCTCTCGGGGGCCTAGCGGGAGTGGTGAGCAGTTCTTC. Full variable domain (missing parts from reference TRBV18 and TRBJ2-1): NAGVMQNPRHLVRRRGQEARLRCSPMKGHSHVYWYRQLPEEGLKFMVYLQKENIIDESGMPKERFSAEFPKEGPSILRIQQVVRGDSAAYFCASSRGPSGSGEQFFGPGTRLTVL.

This clonotype was seen a few times. The V and J genes are TRBV7-2 and TRBJ1-5; the match to TRBD1 covers 8 bases. The CDR3 extends over 13 amino acids. Losses at the gene ends were 6 bases for V and 11 bases for J; bases not matched to a gene: 9. Germline V gene lookup returns CDR1 SGHTA and CDR2 FQGNSA. CDR3 nucleotides: TGTGCCAGCAGGACGGACAGGGAGGGTTCCCAGCATTTT. Protein product: CASRTDREGSQHF.

This clonotype was detected ten times or more. The rearrangement links TRBV19 to TRBJ1-2, with 7 bases aligning to TRBD1. The ends lost 7 bases at V and 1 base at J; junction bases unmatched: 6. Germline CDR1 reads LNHDA; CDR2 reads SQIVND (reference sequence). The CDR3 has 14 residues. This chain's CDR3 is CASTPGQRNYGYTF. CDR3 DNA sequence: TGTGCCAGTACTCCGGGACAGCGTAACTATGGCTACACCTTC.

The rearrangement joins TRBV12-3 or TRBV12-4 to TRBJ2-7; 8 nucleotides line up with TRBD2. The trim removed 5 bases at V and 6 bases at J, leaving 9 bases unmatched. This CDR3 is built from 14 residues. The CDR3 DNA reads TGTGCCAGCAGTCCGGGACTAGTATTCCGCGAGCAGTACTTC. Translation: CASSPGLVFREQYF.

Only a few counts were recorded for this clonotype. The chain employs TRBV12-3 or TRBV12-4 and TRBJ2-3; D gene unclear. The CDR3 spans 14 residues. V lost 5 bases to trimming and J lost 0 bases, with 9 bases between them. DNA of the CDR3: TGTGCCAGCAGTCCCGACCTGAGCACAGATACGCAGTATTTT. Protein product: CASSPDLSTDTQYF.

This clonotype was seen repeatedly, ten times or more. J is TRBJ1-2 and V is TRBV20-1, with D uncertain. The ends were cut back, 3 bases at V and 0 bases at J, with 14 bases in the middle. Germline V gene sequence: CDR1 DFQATT, CDR2 SNEGSKA (reference sequence). This CDR3 spans 15 amino acids. The CDR3 here is CSASPPTSSNYGYTF. In DNA, the CDR3 is TGCAGTGCTAGTCCCCCTACATCATCTAACTATGGCTACACCTTC.

This clonotype has a count of ten or more. The chain couples TRBV7-8 to TRBJ2-2; 9 bases match TRBD1. Losses at the gene ends were 6 bases for V and 1 base for J; bases not matched to a gene: 12. This CDR3 contains 18 residues. Germline V CDR1 and CDR2: SGHVS, FQNEAQ. As DNA, the CDR3 is TGTGCCAGCAGGGCCAGGCGACAGGGGGGGGGGAACACCGGGGAGCTGTTTTTT. It encodes CASRARRQGGGNTGELFF.

This clonotype was counted between two and nine times. In DNA, the CDR3 is TGCAGTGCTAGGGCACCCGAGGGGGGAGAGACCCAGTACTTC. Its protein product is CSARAPEGGETQYF. This chain links TRBV20-1 with TRBJ2-5, with D perhaps being TRBD1 or TRBD2 (6 bases each). The CDR3 has 14 amino acids. The germline V gene has CDR1 DFQATT and CDR2 SNEGSKA (reference sequence). V lost 3 bases to trimming and J lost 4 bases, with 15 bases between them.

The rearrangement links TRBV7-2 to TRBJ2-7; tentative D call: TRBD1 (7 bases). V was cut by 3 bases and J by 2 bases, with 23 bases left in between. Germline CDR1 SGHTA, CDR2 FQGNSA. This CDR3 has 18 amino acids. CDR3 region: CASSFAGGNRVTAYEQYF. The DNA for the CDR3 is TGTGCCAGCAGCTTTGCAGGGGGGAACAGGGTGACTGCCTACGAGCAGTACTTC.

This clonotype was observed many times. The chain combines TRBV7-9 with TRBJ1-6, with 8 bases lining up with TRBD1. The CDR3 has 14 amino acids. CDR1 and CDR2 from the germline V gene are SEHNR and FQNEAQ (reference sequence). V was clipped by 5 bases and J by 9 bases; unmatched bases: 6. The DNA of the CDR3 is TGTGCCAGCAGCCCGAGGACAGGGACTTCACCCCTCCACTTT. This encodes CASSPRTGTSPLHF.

In this sample, this clonotype turned up many times. The chain recombines TRBV4-3 with TRBJ1-1; D unclear. The V end lost 3 bases, the J end lost 5 bases, and 13 bases lay between the germline ends. The CDR3 has 14 amino acids. Germline V CDR1 and CDR2: LGHNA, YSLEER. The chain's CDR3 is CASSQDHRGTEAFF. The DNA for the CDR3 is TGCGCCAGCAGCCAGGACCATAGAGGTACTGAAGCTTTCTTT.

The chain couples TRBV6-2 or TRBV6-3 to TRBJ2-3; D gene uncertain. CDR3 length: 14 residues. CDR1 is MNHEY, CDR2 SVGEGT, per germline. V was cut by 7 bases and J by 2 bases, with 13 bases left in between. The CDR3 loop is CASTGRAHTDTQYF. The DNA for the CDR3 is TGTGCCAGCACCGGACGGGCCCACACAGATACGCAGTATTTT.

This chain uses TRBV14 with TRBJ2-6; 7 nucleotides match TRBD2. The germline gives CDR1 SGHDN, CDR2 FVKESK. The CDR3 has 18 residues. The V gene end was trimmed by 4 bases and the J gene end by 1 base; junction bases not matched to a gene: 10. CDR3 sequence (DNA): TGTGCCAGCAGCCGGCAAGGGAGCGGGACTTCTGGGGCCAACGTCCTGACTTTC. It specifies CASSRQGSGTSGANVLTF.

The CDR3 protein is CASSSRGARGRLTDTQYF. In DNA form, the CDR3 reads TGTGCCAGCAGCTCTAGAGGGGCCAGGGGGCGCCTCACAGATACGCAGTATTTT. The V and J genes are TRBV7-9 and TRBJ2-3; 8 nucleotides agree with TRBD1. Germline V gives CDR1 SEHNR, CDR2 FQNEAQ (reference sequence). The CDR3 runs 18 residues. With 4 bases clipped from V and 2 bases from J, the junction kept 14 bases outside the gene matches.

This clonotype was detected a few times. V is TRBV28 and J is TRBJ2-7; 8 positions agree with TRBD1. Germline CDR1 MDHEN, CDR2 SYDVKM. Losses at the gene ends were 6 bases for V and 2 bases for J; bases not matched to a gene: 6. This CDR3 comprises 14 residues. The CDR3 DNA follows: TGTGCCAGCAGGTACGGGACAGGTGCCTACGAGCAGTACTTC. Amino acids: CASRYGTGAYEQYF.

This clonotype was observed many times. The germline gene is not matched at one end of the junction; a read error may be the cause. This chain uses TRBV11-2 with TRBJ2-2, with TRBD2 as a possible D gene (6 bases). Germline values: CDR1 SGHAT, CDR2 FQNNGV. This CDR3 spans 11 amino acids. CDR3 bases: TGTGCCAGCAGCTCTTCCGGGGGGCTGTTTTTT. It is translated as CASSSSGGLFF.

This clonotype was detected many times. The gene calls are TRBV6-2 or TRBV6-3 and TRBJ2-1; D is possibly TRBD1 (6 bases). The V gene's germline CDR1 is MNHEY and CDR2 SVGEGT. V dropped 6 bases and J dropped 9 bases, with 15 bases sitting between them. The CDR3 has 13 amino acids. The CDR3 sequence is CASSLRDISEQFF. CDR3 bases: TGTGCCAGCAGCTTAAGGGACATAAGTGAGCAGTTCTTC.

This clonotype appeared a few times. The chain has TRBV15 and TRBJ2-7; D possibly corresponds to TRBD1 (6 bases). Germline loops: CDR1 LNHNV, CDR2 YYDKDF (reference sequence). The CDR3 runs to 14 residues. V lost 0 bases and J lost 3, with 9 bases in between. DNA of the CDR3: TGTGCCACCAGCAGAGATGGGGGCCACTACGAGCAGTACTTC. Its protein product is CATSRDGGHYEQYF.

This clonotype was observed at least ten times. The chain is built from TRBV30 and TRBJ2-1; D is uncertain. The V gene's germline CDR1 is GTSNPN and CDR2 SVGIG (reference sequence). The CDR3 loop spans 11 amino acids. Trimming took 2 bases from V and 12 from J, leaving 11 bases between them. CDR3 sequence: CAWSSGSGQFF. The CDR3 DNA reads as TGTGCCTGGAGTTCAGGATCGGGGCAGTTCTTC.

There are many counts of this clonotype. The chain recombines TRBV28 with TRBJ1-5; D gene ambiguous. Germline V gene data show CDR1 as MDHEN and CDR2 as SYDVKM. Deletions cut 4 bases from V and 6 bases from J, with 4 bases between. This CDR3 comprises 11 residues. CDR3 region: CASSSSQPQHF. The CDR3, as DNA: TGTGCCAGCAGTTCCTCTCAGCCCCAGCATTTT.

This clonotype was seen repeatedly, ten times or more. CDR3 sequence reads: CASSYTGTGGTEAFF. The CDR3 nucleotides read TGTGCCAGCAGCTATACCGGGACAGGGGGCACTGAAGCTTTCTTT. The chain carries TRBV5-6 and TRBJ1-1; TRBD1 matches at 11 bases. Germline loops: CDR1 SGHDT, CDR2 YYEEEE. Germline trimming cut 3 bases from V and 4 bases from J; bases unmatched to any gene: 5. CDR3 length: 15 residues.